These 25 T cell receptor beta chains share one sample of origin, sequenced in a study of blood T cell repertoires in COVID-19. Sequenced by immunoSEQ multiplex PCR; TCRdb stores in-frame clones only, minus some. In the table there are about 94,000 clones, about 80% of which are singletons. The sample was peripheral blood. Receptors were obtained from a man between 60 and 75 years old with acute or convalescent COVID-19.

The gene calls are TRBV29-1 and TRBJ2-7; 8 bases fit TRBD1. This CDR3 is built from 14 residues. The trim removed 6 bases at V and 6 bases at J, leaving 13 bases unmatched. Germline V lookup: CDR1 SQVTM, CDR2 ANQGSEA. The CDR3 protein is CSVADDRGIAEQYF. The CDR3 nucleotides are TGCAGCGTGGCCGACGACAGGGGTATCGCCGAGCAGTACTTC.

The chain combines TRBV11-2 with TRBJ1-5; D is perhaps TRBD1 (6 bases). Trimming took 2 bases from V and 4 from J, leaving 15 bases between them. CDR1 is SGHAT, CDR2 FQNNGV, per germline. There are 16 residues in the CDR3. The CDR3 bases are TGTGCCAGCAGCTTAAATACGGGACAATCAAATCAGCCCCAGCATTTT. Its protein product is CASSLNTGQSNQPQHF.

This sequence joins TRBV5-1 and TRBJ2-7, with TRBD1 identical over 7 bases. Per the germline V gene, CDR1 is SGHRS and CDR2 is YFSETQ. The CDR3 totals 16 residues. Trimming cost V 0 bases and J 4 bases; bases outside gene matches: 10. CDR3 region: CASSLAVTGKGYEQYF. CDR3 in DNA: TGCGCCAGCAGCTTGGCGGTGACAGGGAAGGGGTACGAGCAGTACTTC.

V and J are TRBV19 and TRBJ1-2, with D possibly matching TRBD1 (5 bases). From germline, CDR1 is LNHDA and CDR2 SQIVND (reference sequence). Trimming took off 3 bases at V and 3 bases at J, with 8 bases between the two ends. This CDR3 has 13 amino acids. This CDR3 is CASSIGTDYGYTF. The DNA for the CDR3 is TGTGCCAGTAGTATCGGGACTGACTATGGCTACACCTTC.

The chain employs TRBV10-2 and TRBJ1-1; D gene unclear. The CDR3 contains 13 residues. Germline CDR1 and CDR2: WSHSY and SAAADI. The V gene lost 6 bases and the J gene lost 1 base, with 9 bases spanning the gap. CDR3 bases: TGCGCCAGCAGCCTCCAGCGGAACACTGAAGCTTTCTTT. As protein: CASSLQRNTEAFF.

The chain links TRBV29-1 to TRBJ2-3; weak D call: TRBD1 (5 bases). V lost 7 bases, J lost 4 bases, and 9 bases lay in between. CDR1 is SQVTM and CDR2 is ANQGSEA in the germline V gene. The CDR3 extends over 11 amino acids. Here the CDR3 reads CSATTADTQYF. CDR3 in DNA: TGCAGCGCAACGACAGCAGATACGCAGTATTTT.

The chain is built from TRBV2 and TRBJ1-4; possible D gene TRBD1, 5 bases. Germline V gene lookup returns CDR1 SNHLY and CDR2 FYNNEI. The V and J ends lost 2 bases and 4 bases respectively, with 11 bases between them. The CDR3 extends over 15 amino acids. The CDR3 loop reads CASSERQSFNEKLFF. The DNA of the CDR3 is TGTGCCAGCAGTGAAAGACAGAGTTTTAATGAAAAACTGTTTTTT.

This chain connects TRBV18 to TRBJ1-6; perhaps TRBD1 as D (5 bases). Germline values: CDR1 KGHSH, CDR2 LQKENI. The CDR3 length is 15 residues. Trimming left V 2 bases short and J 7 bases short, with 12 bases between. The DNA of the CDR3 is TGTGCCAGCTCACCAGAGACAGCACCGAATTCACCCCTCCACTTT. Its translation is CASSPETAPNSPLHF.

The rearrangement joins TRBV9 to TRBJ2-5, with 8 positions matching TRBD2. Germline V CDR1 and CDR2: SGDLS, YYNGEE. This CDR3 spans 15 amino acids. The V segment lost 0 bases and the J segment 5 bases; nucleotides outside the gene matches: 6. The CDR3 is CASSVGVAGPETQYF. CDR3 coding DNA: TGTGCCAGCAGCGTAGGGGTAGCGGGGCCCGAGACCCAGTACTTC.

The CDR3 sequence is CASTQREFNYGYTF. CDR3 nucleotides: TGTGCCAGTACCCAAAGGGAGTTTAACTATGGCTACACCTTC. The chain links TRBV19 to TRBJ1-2; D gene ambiguous. CDR3 length: 14 residues. Germline V gives CDR1 LNHDA, CDR2 SQIVND (reference sequence). Trimming cost V 7 bases and J 1 base, with 13 bases left between them. Full variable domain (remainder filled in from reference TRBV19 and TRBJ1-2): DGGITQSPKYLFRKEGQNVTLSCEQNLNHDAMYWYRQDPGQGLRLIYYSQIVNDFQKGDIAEGYSVSREKKESFPLTVTSAQKNPTAFYLCASTQREFNYGYTFGSGTRLTVV.

The rearrangement links TRBV7-3 to TRBJ1-3, with 7 bases lining up with TRBD1. J lost 11 bases, V lost 4 bases, and 5 bases had no gene match. The CDR3 runs 12 residues. Germline values: CDR1 SGHTA, CDR2 FQGTGA. The CDR3 loop reads CASSSQGTAIYF. CDR3 nucleotides: TGTGCCAGCAGCTCACAGGGGACCGCCATATATTTT.

This sequence joins TRBV3-1 (or the pseudogene TRBV3-2) and TRBJ2-3, with D possibly TRBD2 on 6 matching bases. This CDR3 comprises 15 residues. Trimming shortened V by 5 bases and J by 2 bases, and 14 bases separated the two germline ends. The germline V gene has CDR1 LGHDT and CDR2 YNNKEL (reference sequence). The DNA of the CDR3 is TGTGCCAGCAGCTCTGAAAAGGACTACACAGATACGCAGTATTTT. Translation: CASSSEKDYTDTQYF.

This clone has more than one count but fewer than ten. This rearrangement joins TRBV4-1 to TRBJ1-5; D is perhaps TRBD1 (5 bases). From germline, CDR1 is MGHRA and CDR2 YSYEKL. CDR3 length equals 18 residues. V was pared by 0 bases and J by 0 bases, with 15 bases between. The CDR3 loop reads CASSQDPNRQYSNQPQHF. CDR3 coding DNA: TGCGCCAGCAGCCAAGATCCCAACCGACAGTATAGCAATCAGCCCCAGCATTTT.

This rearrangement joins TRBV29-1 to TRBJ1-5; TRBD1 matches 8 bases. The CDR3 is 14 residues long. V was clipped by 6 bases and J by 5 bases; unmatched bases: 9. Germline CDR1 is SQVTM and CDR2 is ANQGSEA. The CDR3, as DNA: TGCAGCGTCGCTTCGGACAGGGTGGATCAGCCCCAGCATTTT. Translated: CSVASDRVDQPQHF.

This rearrangement joins TRBV5-5 to TRBJ2-3; TRBD2 matches at 8 bases. CDR1 is SGHKS, CDR2 YYEKEE, per germline (reference sequence). The CDR3 has 16 residues. The V segment lost 0 bases and the J segment 5 bases; nucleotides outside the gene matches: 8. The CDR3 loop reads CASSLVSGNVGDTQYF. CDR3 nucleotide sequence: TGTGCCAGCAGCTTGGTTAGCGGGAACGTGGGAGATACGCAGTATTTT.

V and J are TRBV5-1 and TRBJ2-5; a weak D match, TRBD2 (6 bases). This CDR3 is 15 amino acids long. CDR1 is SGHRS and CDR2 is YFSETQ in the germline V gene. The V end lost 0 bases, the J end lost 5 bases, and 14 bases lay between the germline ends. CDR3 protein: CASSLGEVLIETQYF. The CDR3 DNA reads as TGCGCCAGCAGCTTGGGGGAGGTTTTGATCGAGACCCAGTACTTC.

The genes are TRBV4-1 and TRBJ1-6; possibly TRBD1 for D (6 bases). The ends were cut back, 6 bases at V and 8 bases at J, with 14 bases in the middle. There are 14 residues in the CDR3. Germline CDR1 is MGHRA and CDR2 is YSYEKL. The CDR3 spells CASRRAGVDSPLHF. For the CDR3, the DNA is TGCGCCAGCAGGCGGGCAGGGGTTGATTCACCCCTCCACTTT.

J is TRBJ1-2 and V is TRBV25-1; 7 bases match TRBD1. Germline V CDR1 and CDR2: MGHDK, SYGVNS. This CDR3 contains 14 residues. V lost 8 bases and J lost 4; bases outside the gene matches: 10. CDR3 DNA: TGTGCCAGCTCCGAGACAGGGCGGGGCTATGGCTACACCTTC. Translated, it gives CASSETGRGYGYTF.

V and J are TRBV10-3 and TRBJ1-1; unclear D gene. This CDR3 spans 11 amino acids. The germline V gene encodes CDR1 ENHRY and CDR2 SYGVKD. The V and J ends lost 7 bases and 2 bases respectively, with 5 bases between them. CDR3 amino acids: CAIKQNTEAFF. The CDR3 DNA is TGTGCCATCAAACAAAACACTGAAGCTTTCTTT.

The chain recombines TRBV4-1 with TRBJ2-3; 7 bases map to TRBD1. Germline trimming cut 3 bases from V and 3 bases from J; bases unmatched to any gene: 3. The CDR3 covers 14 residues. CDR1 is MGHRA and CDR2 is YSYEKL in the germline V gene. The CDR3 coding sequence is TGCGCCAGCAGCCAGTTGACAGGGACAGATACGCAGTATTTT. This codes for CASSQLTGTDTQYF.

This clone occurred a few times. V and J are TRBV5-6 and TRBJ1-3; 7 bases are a match to TRBD1. Germline trimming cut 4 bases from V and 0 bases from J; bases unmatched to any gene: 4. CDR3 size: 15 residues. Germline loops: CDR1 SGHDT, CDR2 YYEEEE. The DNA of the CDR3 is TGTGCCAGCAGCGCCGGGACAGCCTCTGGAAACACCATATATTTT. Its protein is CASSAGTASGNTIYF.

This rearrangement joins TRBV6-5 to TRBJ2-7; D perhaps matches TRBD1 (5 bases). Germline V gives CDR1 MNHEY, CDR2 SVGAGI. Trimming shortened V by 8 bases and J by 7 bases, and 21 bases separated the two germline ends. This CDR3 has 14 amino acids. The CDR3 coding sequence is TGTGCCAGCCGAACAGGATCCACCCTTGGGGAGCAGTACTTC. Its protein is CASRTGSTLGEQYF.

The chain couples TRBV28 to TRBJ2-7; possible D gene TRBD1, 6 bases. V was clipped by 6 bases and J by 0 bases, with 15 bases between them. The CDR3 contains 15 residues. CDR1 and CDR2 (germline): MDHEN, SYDVKM. CDR3 nucleotides: TGTGCCAGCAGCCAAACAGGGACGAGCTCCTACGAGCAGTACTTC. This translates into CASSQTGTSSYEQYF.

The V and J genes are TRBV5-1 and TRBJ2-1; 8 bases are a match to TRBD2. Trimming cost V 2 bases and J 7 bases; bases outside gene matches: 8. CDR1 and CDR2 from the germline V gene are SGHRS and YFSETQ. The CDR3 extends over 15 amino acids. CDR3 sequence reads: CASSLTSGLVNEQFF. In DNA form, the CDR3 reads TGCGCCAGCAGCTTAACTAGCGGCCTCGTGAATGAGCAGTTCTTC.

The chain combines TRBV7-3 with TRBJ2-2; a possible D gene is TRBD1 (6 bases). V was cut by 5 bases and J by 6 bases, with 22 bases left in between. The germline V gene encodes CDR1 SGHTA and CDR2 FQGTGA. The CDR3 length is 17 residues. This CDR3 is CASSPTGYREKPGELFF. The CDR3, as DNA: TGTGCCAGCAGCCCCACCGGTTACAGGGAAAAACCCGGGGAGCTGTTTTTT.